The source of this TCR beta chain is a study of T cells after yellow fever vaccination. Study results and caveats: Peaking on day 5 versus 15, the secondary response was faster but weaker. Abundant bulk-derived clonotypes could contaminate FACS-sorted repertoires.

This clonotype has ten or more counts. Its matching antigen is unknown. CDR1 and CDR2 (germline): MNHEY, SVGAGI. The V and J ends lost 4 bases and 8 bases, in that order; junction bases with no gene match: 10. The CDR3 sequence is 15 residues long. Making TCR cDNA involved 5'RACE template switching, which added UMIs and a universal primer site. TCRdb called the 5' RACE reads again in MiXCR, with one record for every CDR3 protein. The sample carries just over 250,000 distinct CDR3 sequences, around 4.9% recorded once. J is TRBJ1-2 and V is TRBV6-5; TRBD1 matches at 10 bases. The receptor's source is a man between 18 and 29 years old who received the YFV17D yellow fever vaccine. This specimen was CD4+ T cells sorted from PBMCs, taken on the day of the yellow fever booster vaccination. The CDR3 loop reads CASSLQGTGVLGYTF. DNA for the CDR3: TGTGCCAGCAGTTTGCAGGGGACAGGGGTATTAGGCTACACCTTC.